These T cell receptor beta chains were read from a single sample in a study of blood T cells in healthy people across ages. TCRdb redid the calling of the 5' RACE reads with MiXCR, one entry per CDR3 protein. The sample carries some 1.7 million distinct CDR3 sequences, approximately 30% recorded once. Sequenced input: blood. These receptor sequences come from a woman in her 30s in good health. CDR3s include the opening cysteine and the closing phenylalanine or tryptophan. The order of the fields is V gene, D gene, CDR3 length, clone size, J gene, CDR3 DNA, CDR3 protein. A D gene is named only where the DNA matches it firmly. For some rows the clone size is stated as once, few or many, or as a class when expanded; others skip it.

V: TRBV12-3/TRBV12-4
D: -
length: 14
size: -
J: TRBJ2-3
DNA: TGTGCCAGCTGTCCCCTACAGCCTCGAGATACGCAGTATTTT
CDR3: CASCPLQPRDTQYF

V: TRBV19
D: -
length: 14
size: -
J: TRBJ1-6
DNA: TGTGCCAGTAGTACCGACAGCTATAATTCACCCCTCCACTTT
CDR3: CASSTDSYNSPLHF

V: TRBV4-1
D: TRBD1
length: 15
size: few
J: TRBJ1-1
DNA: TGCGCCAGCAGCCGTTTAGACAGGGAAGACACTGAAGCTTTCTTT
CDR3: CASSRLDREDTEAFF

V: TRBV6-5
D: -
length: 15
size: many
J: TRBJ2-6
DNA: TGTGCCAGCAGTTCTATAGGAACTGGGGCCAACGTCCTGACTTTC
CDR3: CASSSIGTGANVLTF

V: TRBV6-1
D: -
length: 15
size: -
J: TRBJ2-3
DNA: TGTGCCAGTCAACTCGGGGCAATAAGTGCAGATACGCAGTATTTT
CDR3: CASQLGAISADTQYF

V: TRBV19
D: -
length: 12
size: -
J: TRBJ2-5
DNA: TGTGCCAGTGGAGTGGACGGAGAGACCCAGTACTTC
CDR3: CASGVDGETQYF

V: TRBV29-1
D: -
length: 12
size: -
J: TRBJ1-4
DNA: TGCAGCGCCGGGGGACGCAATACCAAACTGTTTTTT
CDR3: CSAGGRNTKLFF

V: TRBV15
D: TRBD1
length: 16
size: -
J: TRBJ2-1
DNA: TGTGCCACCAGCAGAGATAGAGGGGGCCCATACAATGAGCAGTTCTTC
CDR3: CATSRDRGGPYNEQFF

V: TRBV7-2
D: TRBD1
length: 14
size: few
J: TRBJ1-2
DNA: TGTGCCAGCGGTCGAGGCGGACAGGGCTATGGCTACACCTTC
CDR3: CASGRGGQGYGYTF

V: TRBV12-3/TRBV12-4
D: -
length: 12
size: many
J: TRBJ2-1
DNA: TGTGCCAGCAGTTTATTCAACAATGAGCAGTTCTTC
CDR3: CASSLFNNEQFF

V: TRBV20-1
D: -
length: 11
size: few
J: TRBJ2-3
DNA: TGCAGTGCCGCGGAAACAGATACGCAGTATTTT
CDR3: CSAAETDTQYF

V: TRBV20-1
D: -
length: 14
size: -
J: TRBJ2-1
DNA: TGCAGTGCCGCAGCGGTCATCTCCTACAATGAGCAGTTCTTC
CDR3: CSAAAVISYNEQFF

V: TRBV7-2
D: -
length: 14
size: -
J: TRBJ1-1
DNA: TGTGCCAGCGGCCAGGCGGCCTTGAACACTGAAGCTTTCTTT
CDR3: CASGQAALNTEAFF

V: TRBV7-3
D: -
length: 15
size: -
J: TRBJ1-6
DNA: TGTGCCAGCAGGTCGCCCGGGACGTATAATTCACCCCTCCACTTT
CDR3: CASRSPGTYNSPLHF

V: TRBV29-1
D: -
length: 12
size: few
J: TRBJ2-1
DNA: TGCAGCGTTTTTCCCGGGGCCAGTGAGCAGTTCTTC
CDR3: CSVFPGASEQFF

V: TRBV3-1
D: -
length: 14
size: -
J: TRBJ2-3
DNA: TGTGCCAGCAGCCAAGATGGGACCACAGATACGCAGTATTTT
CDR3: CASSQDGTTDTQYF

V: TRBV29-1
D: -
length: 15
size: few
J: TRBJ2-3
DNA: TGCAGCGCTTCAGGGGAAGGCGGGCCTACAGATACGCAGTATTTT
CDR3: CSASGEGGPTDTQYF

V: TRBV28
D: -
length: 14
size: many
J: TRBJ2-5
DNA: TGTGCCAGCAGCGCGGTAACCCCCCAAGAGACCCAGTACTTC
CDR3: CASSAVTPQETQYF

V: TRBV7-2
D: -
length: 12
size: -
J: TRBJ2-1
DNA: TGTGCCAGCAGTTCGCGTCCCAATGAGCAGTTCTTC
CDR3: CASSSRPNEQFF

V: TRBV5-1
D: -
length: 15
size: few
J: TRBJ2-7
DNA: TGCTCCATCAGCTTGGGAGACGGCAGCTCCTACGAGCAGTACTTC
CDR3: CSISLGDGSSYEQYF

V: TRBV29-1
D: -
length: 14
size: many
J: TRBJ2-7
DNA: TGCAGCGTCCGAACGACAGAAGGCTCCTACGAGCAGTACTTC
CDR3: CSVRTTEGSYEQYF

V: TRBV6-2/TRBV6-3
D: TRBD1
length: 16
size: many
J: TRBJ2-7
DNA: TGTGCCAGCAGTTACCGACGTCCCGGACAGGGCTACGAGCAGTACTTC
CDR3: CASSYRRPGQGYEQYF

V: TRBV20-1
D: -
length: 13
size: -
J: TRBJ2-5
DNA: TGCAGTGCTAGAGCAGAGGTCCCAGAGACCCAGTACTTC
CDR3: CSARAEVPETQYF

V: TRBV10-3
D: -
length: 12
size: -
J: TRBJ2-1
DNA: TGTGCCATCAGTGAGCAGGAGACGAGACAGTTCTTC
CDR3: CAISEQETRQFF

V: TRBV15
D: -
length: 14
size: -
J: TRBJ2-1
DNA: TGTGCCACCAGCAGAGAACTCAACTACAATGAGGAGTTCTTC
CDR3: CATSRELNYNEEFF

V: TRBV9
D: TRBD2
length: 15
size: -
J: TRBJ2-1
DNA: TGTGCCAGCAGCGTAGATCCTAGCGGGGTAAATGAGCAGTTCTTC
CDR3: CASSVDPSGVNEQFF

V: TRBV14
D: TRBD2
length: 14
size: few
J: TRBJ2-7
DNA: TGTGCCAGCAGGCCTCATTCGCGGGGGGGCGAACAGTACTTC
CDR3: CASRPHSRGGEQYF

V: TRBV13
D: TRBD2
length: 19
size: few
J: TRBJ2-1
DNA: TGTGCCAGCAGCTTTGCGACTAGCGGGAAACCAATCGCGGTCGATGAGCAGTTCTTC
CDR3: CASSFATSGKPIAVDEQFF